This T cell receptor (beta chain) was observed in a study of CD8+CD57+ T cells in acquired aplastic anemia. The overall study: Roughly 3.1 ug was the average amount of DNA from sorted CD4+ and CD8+ cells. Study findings and constraints: Patients and controls shared 25 to 30 CD8+ CDR3 sequences. Patients and healthy controls showed no significant CD8+ Simpson's diversity difference.

For CDR3 and TCR beta VDJ profiling, genomic DNA was the template used. TCRdb redid the calling of the reads with MiXCR, one entry per CDR3 protein. The profile covers over 150,000 distinct CDR3 sequences, with approximately 52% appearing a single time and roughly 12% taken by the ten largest. This clonotype was counted a few times. The antigen is not known. The CDR3 extends over 14 amino acids. Looked up from germline, CDR1 is SQVTM and CDR2 is ANQGSEA. V was clipped by 5 bases and J by 0 bases, with 14 bases between them. The sequenced patients had an expansion of CD8+CD57+ cells seen by flow cytometry.

Sample: sorted CD4+, CD8+, or CD8+CD57+ T cells (not recorded which) from PBMCs. This chain joins TRBV29-1 and TRBJ2-7; possibly TRBD1 for D (5 bases). This receptor was obtained from a human donor with aplastic anemia. The CDR3 coding sequence is TGCAGCGTTTATGAGGACACGAGCTCCTACGAGCAGTACTTC. It yields the protein CSVYEDTSSYEQYF.